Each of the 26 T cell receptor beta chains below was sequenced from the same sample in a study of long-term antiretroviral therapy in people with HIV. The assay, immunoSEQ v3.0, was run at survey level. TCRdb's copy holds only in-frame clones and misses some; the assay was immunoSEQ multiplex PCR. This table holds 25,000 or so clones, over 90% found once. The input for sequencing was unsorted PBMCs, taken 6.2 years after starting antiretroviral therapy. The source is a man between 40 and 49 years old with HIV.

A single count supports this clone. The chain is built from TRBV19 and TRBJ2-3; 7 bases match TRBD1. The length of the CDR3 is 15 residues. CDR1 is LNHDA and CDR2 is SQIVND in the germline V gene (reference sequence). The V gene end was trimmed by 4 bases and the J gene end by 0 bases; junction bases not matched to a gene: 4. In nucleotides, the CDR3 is TGTGCCAGTAGTACACAGGGGCCTAGCACAGATACGCAGTATTTT. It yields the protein CASSTQGPSTDTQYF.

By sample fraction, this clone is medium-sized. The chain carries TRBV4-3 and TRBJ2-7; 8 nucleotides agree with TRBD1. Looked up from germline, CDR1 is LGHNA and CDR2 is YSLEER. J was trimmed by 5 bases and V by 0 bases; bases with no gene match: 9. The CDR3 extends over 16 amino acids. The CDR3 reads CASSQDSGRGRDEQYF. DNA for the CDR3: TGCGCCAGCAGCCAAGATAGCGGCAGGGGGCGAGACGAGCAGTACTTC.

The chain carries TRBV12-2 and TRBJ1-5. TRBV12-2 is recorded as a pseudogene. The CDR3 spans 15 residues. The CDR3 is CASRLPTRTLEPQHF. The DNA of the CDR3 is TGTGCAAGTCGCCTCCCTACCAGAACTTTGGAGCCCCAGCATTTT.

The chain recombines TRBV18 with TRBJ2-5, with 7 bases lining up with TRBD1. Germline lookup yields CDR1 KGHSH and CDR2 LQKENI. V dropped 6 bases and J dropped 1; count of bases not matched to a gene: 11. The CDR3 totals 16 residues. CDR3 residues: CASSPTSGTAQETQYF. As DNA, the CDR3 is TGTGCCAGCTCTCCTACTTCCGGGACAGCCCAAGAGACCCAGTACTTC.

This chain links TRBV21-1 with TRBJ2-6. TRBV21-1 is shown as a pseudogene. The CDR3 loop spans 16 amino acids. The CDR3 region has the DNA TGTGCCAGCAGCTTTAATCCTCCCACTGGGGCCAACGTCCTGACTTTC. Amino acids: CASSFNPPTGANVLTF.

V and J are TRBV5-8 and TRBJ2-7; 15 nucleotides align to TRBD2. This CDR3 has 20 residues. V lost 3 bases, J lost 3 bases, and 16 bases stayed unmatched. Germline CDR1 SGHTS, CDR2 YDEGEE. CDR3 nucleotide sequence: TGTGCCAGCAGCTCCGGGACAAGGACTAGCGGGAGGGCCTCCATCTACGAGCAGTACTTC. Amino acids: CASSSGTRTSGRASIYEQYF.

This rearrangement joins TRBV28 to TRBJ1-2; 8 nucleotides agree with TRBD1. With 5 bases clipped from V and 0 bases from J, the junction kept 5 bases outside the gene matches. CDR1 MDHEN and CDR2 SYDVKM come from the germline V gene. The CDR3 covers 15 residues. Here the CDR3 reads CASSPPGGTNYGYTF. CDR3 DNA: TGTGCCAGCAGTCCCCCAGGGGGCACTAACTATGGCTACACCTTC.

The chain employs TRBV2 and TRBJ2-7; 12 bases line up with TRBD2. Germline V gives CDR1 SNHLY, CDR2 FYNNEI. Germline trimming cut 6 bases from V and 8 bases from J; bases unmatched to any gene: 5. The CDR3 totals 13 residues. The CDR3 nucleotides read TGTGCCAGCAGCTCCCTAGCGGGGGGGAAGCAGTACTTC. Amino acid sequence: CASSSLAGGKQYF.

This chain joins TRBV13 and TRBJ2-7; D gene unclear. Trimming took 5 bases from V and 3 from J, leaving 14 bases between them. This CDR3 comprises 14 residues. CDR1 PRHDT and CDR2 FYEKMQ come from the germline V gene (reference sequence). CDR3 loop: CASSPAGSHYEQYF. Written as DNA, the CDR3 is TGTGCCAGCAGCCCAGCCGGAAGCCACTACGAGCAGTACTTC.

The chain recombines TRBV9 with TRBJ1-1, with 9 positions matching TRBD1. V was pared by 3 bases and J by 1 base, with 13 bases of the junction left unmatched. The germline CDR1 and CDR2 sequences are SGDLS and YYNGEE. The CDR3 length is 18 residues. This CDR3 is CASSEGWGQGGGNTEAFF. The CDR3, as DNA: TGTGCCAGCAGCGAGGGATGGGGACAGGGAGGAGGGAACACTGAAGCTTTCTTT.

CDR3 nucleotide sequence: TGTGCCAGTAGTCTAGGCCGCGAAAAACTGTTTTTT. Its translation: CASSLGREKLFF. This chain links TRBV19 with TRBJ1-4; no firm D call. This CDR3 is 12 amino acids long. CDR1 is LNHDA and CDR2 is SQIVND in the germline V gene (reference sequence). The ends were cut back, 5 bases at V and 8 bases at J, with 9 bases in the middle. Full variable domain (missing parts from reference TRBV19 and TRBJ1-4): DGGITQSPKYLFRKEGQNVTLSCEQNLNHDAMYWYRQDPGQGLRLIYYSQIVNDFQKGDIAEGYSVSREKKESFPLTVTSAQKNPTAFYLCASSLGREKLFFGSGTQLSVL.

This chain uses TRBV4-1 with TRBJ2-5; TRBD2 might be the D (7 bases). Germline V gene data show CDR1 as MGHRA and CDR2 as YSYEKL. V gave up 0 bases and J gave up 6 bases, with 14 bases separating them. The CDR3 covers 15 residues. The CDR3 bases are TGCGCCAGCAGCCAAGATATTGGGGGGGCAAAGACCCAGTACTTC. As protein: CASSQDIGGAKTQYF.

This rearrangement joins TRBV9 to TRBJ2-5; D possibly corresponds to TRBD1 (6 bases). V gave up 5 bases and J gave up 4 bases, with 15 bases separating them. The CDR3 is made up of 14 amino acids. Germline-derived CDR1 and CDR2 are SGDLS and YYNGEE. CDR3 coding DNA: TGTGCCAGCAGTATCGGGCAGGGGAGAGAGACCCAGTACTTC. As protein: CASSIGQGRETQYF.

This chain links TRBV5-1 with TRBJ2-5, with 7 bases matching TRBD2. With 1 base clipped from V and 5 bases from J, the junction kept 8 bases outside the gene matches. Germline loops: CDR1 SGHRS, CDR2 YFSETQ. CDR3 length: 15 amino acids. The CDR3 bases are TGCGCCAGCAGCTTGTCGACTAGCCTGGGTGAGACCCAGTACTTC. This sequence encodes CASSLSTSLGETQYF.

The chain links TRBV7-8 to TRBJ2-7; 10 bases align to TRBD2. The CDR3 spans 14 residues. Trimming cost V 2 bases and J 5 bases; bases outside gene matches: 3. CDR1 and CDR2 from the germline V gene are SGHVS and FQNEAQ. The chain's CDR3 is CASSLILAGDEQYF. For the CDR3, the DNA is TGTGCCAGCAGCTTAATTCTAGCGGGAGACGAGCAGTACTTC.

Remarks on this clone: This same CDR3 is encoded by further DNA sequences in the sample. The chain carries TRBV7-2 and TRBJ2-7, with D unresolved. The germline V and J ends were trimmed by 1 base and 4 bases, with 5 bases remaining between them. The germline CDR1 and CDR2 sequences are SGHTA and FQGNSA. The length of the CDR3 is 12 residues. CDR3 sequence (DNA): TGTGCCAGCAGCTTAGTAGGGTACGAGCAGTACTTC. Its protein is CASSLVGYEQYF. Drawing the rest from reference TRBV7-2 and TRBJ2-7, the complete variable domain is GAGVSQSPSNKVTEKGKDVELRCDPISGHTALYWYRQSLGQGLEFLIYFQGNSAPDKSGLPSDRFSAERTGGSVSTLTIQRTQQEDSAVYLCASSLVGYEQYFGPGTRLTVT.

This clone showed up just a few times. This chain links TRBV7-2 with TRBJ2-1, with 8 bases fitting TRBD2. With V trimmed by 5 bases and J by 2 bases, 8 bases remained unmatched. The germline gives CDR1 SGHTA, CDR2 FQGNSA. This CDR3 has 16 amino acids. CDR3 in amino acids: CASSQRRGVPYNEQFF. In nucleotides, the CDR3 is TGTGCCAGCAGCCAAAGGCGGGGGGTACCCTACAATGAGCAGTTCTTC.

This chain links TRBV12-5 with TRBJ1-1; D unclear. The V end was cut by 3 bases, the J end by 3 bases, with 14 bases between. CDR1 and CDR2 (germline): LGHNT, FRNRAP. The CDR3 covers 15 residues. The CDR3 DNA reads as TGTGCTAGTGGTTTCAACCCTAAGGGTGACACTGAAGCTTTCTTT. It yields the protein CASGFNPKGDTEAFF.

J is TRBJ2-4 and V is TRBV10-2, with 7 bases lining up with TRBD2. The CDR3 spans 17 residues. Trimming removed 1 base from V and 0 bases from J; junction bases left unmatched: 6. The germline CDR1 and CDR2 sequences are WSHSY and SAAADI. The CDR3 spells CASSEWEGSLAKNIQYF. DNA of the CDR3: TGCGCCAGCAGTGAGTGGGAGGGGTCCTTAGCCAAAAACATTCAGTACTTC.

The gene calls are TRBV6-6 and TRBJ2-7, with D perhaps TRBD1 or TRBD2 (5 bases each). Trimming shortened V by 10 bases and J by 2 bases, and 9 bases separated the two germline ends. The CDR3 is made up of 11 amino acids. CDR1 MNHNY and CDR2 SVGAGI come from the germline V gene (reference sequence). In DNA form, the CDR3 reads TGTGCCATAAGGGGAGCCTACGAGCAGTACTTC. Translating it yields CAIRGAYEQYF.

The CDR3 loop is CAWSVGVREKLFF. The CDR3 DNA sequence: TGTGCCTGGAGTGTAGGAGTGAGGGAAAAACTGTTTTTT. The V and J genes are TRBV30 and TRBJ1-4; no definite D call. The V end was cut by 0 bases, the J end by 8 bases, with 10 bases between. The CDR3 has 13 residues. Germline V gene sequence: CDR1 GTSNPN, CDR2 SVGIG (reference sequence).

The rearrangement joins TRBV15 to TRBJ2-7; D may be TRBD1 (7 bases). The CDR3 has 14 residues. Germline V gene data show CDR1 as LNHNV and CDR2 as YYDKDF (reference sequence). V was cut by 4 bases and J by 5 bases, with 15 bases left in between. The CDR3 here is CATSTIGGGHEQYF. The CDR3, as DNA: TGTGCCACCAGCACTATCGGAGGGGGCCACGAGCAGTACTTC.

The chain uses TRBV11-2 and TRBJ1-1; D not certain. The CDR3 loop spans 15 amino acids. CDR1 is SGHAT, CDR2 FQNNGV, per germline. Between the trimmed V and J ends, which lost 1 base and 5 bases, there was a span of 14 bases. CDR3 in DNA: TGTGCCAGCAGCTTAGGCGGCCGGAGCCGTACTGAAGCTTTCTTT. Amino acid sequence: CASSLGGRSRTEAFF. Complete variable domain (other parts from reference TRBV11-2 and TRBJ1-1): EAGVAQSPRYKIIEKRQSVAFWCNPISGHATLYWYQQILGQGPKLLIQFQNNGVVDDSQLPKDRFSAERLKGVDSTLKIQPAKLEDSAVYLCASSLGGRSRTEAFFGQGTRLTVV.

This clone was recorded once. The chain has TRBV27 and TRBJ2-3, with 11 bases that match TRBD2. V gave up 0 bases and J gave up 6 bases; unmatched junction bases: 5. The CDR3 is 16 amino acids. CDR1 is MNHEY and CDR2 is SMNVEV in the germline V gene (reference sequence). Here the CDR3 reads CASSLSPSGGTDTQYF. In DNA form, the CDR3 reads TGTGCCAGCAGTTTATCCCCTAGCGGGGGGACGGATACGCAGTATTTT.

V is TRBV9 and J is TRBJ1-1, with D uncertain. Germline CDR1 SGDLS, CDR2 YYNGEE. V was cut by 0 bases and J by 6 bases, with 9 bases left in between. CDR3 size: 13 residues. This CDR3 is CASSVANSPEAFF. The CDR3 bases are TGTGCCAGCAGCGTAGCTAACAGCCCTGAAGCTTTCTTT.

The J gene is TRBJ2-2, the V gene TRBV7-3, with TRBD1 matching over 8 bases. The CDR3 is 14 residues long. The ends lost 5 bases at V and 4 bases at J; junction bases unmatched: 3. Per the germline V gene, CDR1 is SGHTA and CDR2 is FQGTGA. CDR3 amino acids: CASSIDRGTGELFF. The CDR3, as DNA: TGTGCCAGCAGCATAGACAGGGGCACCGGGGAGCTGTTTTTT.